The 14 T cell receptor beta chains below come from one sample, sequenced in a study of Graves' ophthalmopathy and Graves' hyperthyroidism. The authors amplified TCR beta CDR3 regions from RNA transcripts. After a first-round RT-PCR with HTBI primers, a second-round multiplex PCR was run. One entry per CDR3 protein, called by TCRdb with MiXCR from the multiplex PCR reads. This table holds about 590,000 distinct CDR3 sequences, under 40% found once. Sequencing was performed on peripheral blood or thyroid tissue (not recorded which). The receptor set was obtained from an adult man with Graves' hyperthyroidism.

This clonotype was picked up many times. The genes are TRBV9 and TRBJ1-4, with 7 bases identical to TRBD1. The length of the CDR3 is 15 residues. Per germline, CDR1 SGDLS and CDR2 YYNGEE. After removal of 0 bases from V and 8 bases from J, the junction contained 7 bases not matched to a gene. The CDR3 DNA follows: TGTGCCAGCAGCGTAGCGGGAGGGGGCCAGGAAAAACTGTTTTTT. Residues: CASSVAGGGQEKLFF.

This clonotype was observed many times. The chain uses TRBV7-8 and TRBJ1-4; tentatively, D is TRBD1 (5 bases). Germline CDR1 is SGHVS and CDR2 is FQNEAQ. V lost 6 bases and J lost 3, with 17 bases in between. The CDR3 sequence is 16 residues long. CDR3 sequence (DNA): TGTGCCAGCAGTTCGCGTGGAGGGGAGGCTAATGAAAAACTGTTTTTT. Translating it yields CASSSRGGEANEKLFF.

This clonotype was seen repeatedly, ten times or more. The V gene is TRBV10-3, the J gene TRBJ1-5; D may be TRBD1 (5 bases). The germline CDR1 and CDR2 sequences are ENHRY and SYGVKD. Trimming took 8 bases from V and 9 from J, leaving 20 bases between them. CDR3 length equals 14 residues. This CDR3 reads CAIAPLPTQGPQHF. CDR3 DNA sequence: TGTGCCATCGCCCCTCTACCAACTCAGGGGCCCCAGCATTTT.

The DNA of the CDR3 is TGTGCCAGCAGTGACAGGGGCATTGGTTCACCCCTCCACTTT. This translates into CASSDRGIGSPLHF. The chain links TRBV2 to TRBJ1-6; maybe TRBD1 (6 bases). Germline V gives CDR1 SNHLY, CDR2 FYNNEI. This CDR3 spans 14 amino acids. V was cut by 3 bases and J by 9 bases, with 12 bases left in between.

The chain joins TRBV15 to TRBJ2-7; D is unresolved. This CDR3 is 14 amino acids long. V was trimmed by 3 bases and J by 2 bases, leaving 11 bases between them. Germline CDR1 and CDR2: LNHNV and YYDKDF (reference sequence). CDR3: CATSSFDGAYEQYF. CDR3 bases: TGTGCCACCAGCAGTTTCGACGGAGCCTACGAGCAGTACTTC.

For this clonotype: A much larger clone sits a single nucleotide away, making a read error possible. CDR3 sequence reads: CASSIQMGLRTEAFF. CDR3 nucleotide sequence: TGTGCCAGTAGTATTCAAATGGGGTTAAGGACTGAAGCTTTCTTT. The V call is TRBV19, the J call TRBJ1-1; D call uncertain. Trimming shortened V by 3 bases and J by 5 bases, and 16 bases separated the two germline ends. The CDR3 is made up of 15 amino acids. Per germline, CDR1 LNHDA and CDR2 SQIVND (reference sequence).

This clonotype was picked up many times. The chain couples TRBV29-1 to TRBJ1-2; D remains ambiguous. The CDR3 spans 14 residues. CDR1 is SQVTM and CDR2 is ANQGSEA in the germline V gene. With 3 bases removed from V and 1 base from J, the gap between germline ends came to 12 bases. CDR3 sequence reads: CSVDSWTDNYGYTF. The CDR3 DNA sequence: TGCAGCGTTGACAGTTGGACGGATAACTATGGCTACACCTTC.

This clonotype showed up many times. V gene TRBV7-3 combines with J gene TRBJ2-7, with TRBD1 identical over 8 bases. The CDR3 spans 16 residues. Germline CDR1 is SGHTA and CDR2 is FQGTGA. The J segment lost 3 bases and the V segment lost 1 base, leaving 8 bases of the junction unmatched. The CDR3 DNA reads TGTGCCAGCAGCTTAAATGTAGGGACAGGAGTCTACGAGCAGTACTTC. This sequence encodes CASSLNVGTGVYEQYF.

This clonotype was observed many times. This sequence joins TRBV5-1 and TRBJ2-7; D remains unclear. This CDR3 is 14 amino acids long. In germline, CDR1 is SGHRS, CDR2 YFSETQ. V dropped 0 bases and J dropped 0 bases, with 7 bases sitting between them. In nucleotides, the CDR3 is TGCGCCAGCAGCTTGGAATATTACTCCTACGAGCAGTACTTC. It codes for CASSLEYYSYEQYF.

In its sample, this clonotype was seen many times. The J gene is TRBJ2-5, the V gene TRBV7-2, with 10 bases matching TRBD1. The CDR3 is 13 residues long. Looked up from germline, CDR1 is SGHTA and CDR2 is FQGNSA. V was pared by 3 bases and J by 8 bases, with 3 bases of the junction left unmatched. The CDR3 reads CASSFWDRGTQYF. The CDR3 bases are TGTGCCAGCAGCTTTTGGGACAGGGGAACCCAGTACTTC. The full variable domain, its missing parts supplied by reference TRBV7-2 and TRBJ2-5, is GAGVSQSPSNKVTEKGKDVELRCDPISGHTALYWYRQSLGQGLEFLIYFQGNSAPDKSGLPSDRFSAERTGGSVSTLTIQRTQQEDSAVYLCASSFWDRGTQYFGPGTRLLVL.

The chain recombines TRBV6-2 or TRBV6-3 with TRBJ2-5, with a tentative D call TRBD1 (5 bases). Deletions cut 3 bases from V and 0 bases from J, with 8 bases between. Germline CDR1 MNHEY, CDR2 SVGEGT. The CDR3 has 14 amino acids. The CDR3 region is CASSYQGNQETQYF. CDR3 DNA: TGTGCCAGCAGTTATCAGGGAAACCAAGAGACCCAGTACTTC.

V is TRBV24-1 and J is TRBJ2-5, with D possibly matching TRBD1 (6 bases). This CDR3 contains 15 residues. Germline CDR1 and CDR2: KGHDR and SFDVKD. V was shortened by 6 bases and J by 3 bases, with 16 bases between the two germline ends. The DNA for the CDR3 is TGTGCCACCAGTCAGGGTCTCGGGGACAAAGAGACCCAGTACTTC. Translation gives CATSQGLGDKETQYF.

At least ten counts were recorded for this clonotype. V gene TRBV13 combines with J gene TRBJ2-5; D is undetermined. The CDR3 sequence is 14 residues long. Germline V gives CDR1 PRHDT, CDR2 FYEKMQ (reference sequence). The ends were cut back, 3 bases at V and 6 bases at J, with 14 bases in the middle. Here the CDR3 DNA reads TGTGCCAGCAGCTTCCAGTACCGCCAGCAGACCCAGTACTTC. It translates to CASSFQYRQQTQYF. Filled out from reference TRBV13 and TRBJ2-5, the complete variable domain reads AAGVIQSPRHLIKEKRETATLKCYPIPRHDTVYWYQQGPGQDPQFLISFYEKMQSDKGSIPDRFSAQQFSDYHSELNMSSLELGDSALYFCASSFQYRQQTQYFGPGTRLLVL.

Many counts were recorded for this clonotype. The chain employs TRBV20-1 and TRBJ1-3; D remains ambiguous. This CDR3 is 11 amino acids long. Germline values: CDR1 DFQATT, CDR2 SNEGSKA (reference sequence). V was cut by 2 bases and J by 2 bases, with 1 base left in between. The CDR3 DNA sequence: TGCAGTGCTAGAACTGGAAACACCATATATTTT. It translates to CSARTGNTIYF.